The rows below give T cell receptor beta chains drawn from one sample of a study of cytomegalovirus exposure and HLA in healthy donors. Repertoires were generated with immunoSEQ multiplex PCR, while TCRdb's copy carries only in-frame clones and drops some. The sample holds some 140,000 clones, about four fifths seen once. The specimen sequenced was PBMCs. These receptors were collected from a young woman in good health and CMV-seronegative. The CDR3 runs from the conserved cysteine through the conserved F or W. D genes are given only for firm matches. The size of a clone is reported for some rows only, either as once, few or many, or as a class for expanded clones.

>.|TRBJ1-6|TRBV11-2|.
CASSLGGGAYNSPLHF
TGTGCCAGCAGCCTAGGGGGAGGGGCCTATAATTCACCCCTCCACTTT
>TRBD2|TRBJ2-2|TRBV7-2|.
CASSLVAGGPGGELFF
TGTGCCAGCAGCTTAGTAGCGGGGGGGCCAGGCGGGGAGCTGTTTTTT
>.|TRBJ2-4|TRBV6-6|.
CASSYSKLGRYIQYF
TGTGCCAGCAGTTACTCGAAACTAGGGAGGTACATTCAGTACTTC
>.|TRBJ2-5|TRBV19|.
CASSPTGGVKTQYF
TGTGCCAGTAGTCCCACAGGGGGGGTAAAGACCCAGTACTTC
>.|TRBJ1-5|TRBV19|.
CASSIPGNQPQHF
TGTGCCAGTAGTATCCCAGGCAATCAGCCCCAGCATTTT
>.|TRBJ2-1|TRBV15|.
CATSRGEHDEQFF
TGTGCCACCAGCAGAGGGGAGCACGATGAGCAGTTCTTC
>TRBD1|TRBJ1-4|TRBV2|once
CASSTQGPSSEKLFF
TGTGCCAGCAGCACACAGGGGCCCTCTAGTGAAAAACTGTTTTTT
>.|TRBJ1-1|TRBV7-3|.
CASSPAGKYTEAFF
TGTGCCAGCAGCCCAGCCGGGAAATACACTGAAGCTTTCTTT
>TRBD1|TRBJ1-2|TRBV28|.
CASSYRGQGYGYTF
TGTGCCAGCAGTTACAGGGGGCAAGGCTATGGCTACACCTTC
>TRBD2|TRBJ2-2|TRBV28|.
CASTRREDTGELFF
TGTGCCAGCACCCGGCGGGAGGACACCGGGGAGCTGTTTTTT
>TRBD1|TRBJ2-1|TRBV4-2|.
CASSRDRGDNEQFF
TGTGCCAGCAGTCGGGACAGGGGGGACAATGAGCAGTTCTTC
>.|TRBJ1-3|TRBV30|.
CAWTLGTSGNTIYF
TGTGCCTGGACCCTCGGGACATCTGGAAACACCATATATTTT
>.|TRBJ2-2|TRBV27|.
CASSLHASANTGELFF
TGTGCCAGCAGTTTACATGCGTCGGCGAACACCGGGGAGCTGTTTTTT
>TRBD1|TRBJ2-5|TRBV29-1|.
CSVLGQSTRKGETQYF
TGCAGCGTTTTGGGACAGTCCACCCGAAAGGGAGAGACCCAGTACTTC
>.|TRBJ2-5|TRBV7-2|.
CASSLLAETQYF
TGTGCCAGCAGCTTACTAGCAGAGACCCAGTACTTC
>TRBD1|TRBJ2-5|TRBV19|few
CASSVRDRGSETQYF
TGTGCCAGTAGTGTCCGGGACAGAGGTTCGGAGACCCAGTACTTC
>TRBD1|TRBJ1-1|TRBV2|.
CASRQGATTEAFF
TGTGCCAGCAGACAGGGGGCGACTACTGAAGCTTTCTTT
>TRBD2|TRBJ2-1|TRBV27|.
CASSLLAGGVNEQFF
TGTGCCAGCAGTTTACTAGCGGGGGGAGTCAATGAGCAGTTCTTC
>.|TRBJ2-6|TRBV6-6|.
CASIQDFSGANVLTF
TGTGCCAGCATCCAGGACTTCTCTGGGGCCAACGTCCTGACTTTC
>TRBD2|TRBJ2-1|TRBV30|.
CAWSGASGGGNEQFF
TGTGCCTGGAGTGGGGCTAGCGGGGGAGGCAATGAGCAGTTCTTC
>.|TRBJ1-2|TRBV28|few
CASDSTGGYTF
TGTGCCAGCGACTCCACGGGTGGCTACACCTTC
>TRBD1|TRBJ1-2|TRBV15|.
CATSRGQGSGYGYTF
TGTGCCACCAGCAGGGGACAGGGTAGTGGGTATGGCTACACCTTC
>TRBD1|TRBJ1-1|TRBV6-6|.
CASSKGQGPPLSEAFF
TGTGCCAGCAGTAAGGGACAGGGGCCTCCCCTCTCGGAAGCTTTCTTT
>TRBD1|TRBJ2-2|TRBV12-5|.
CASGLGQGSTGELFF
TGTGCTAGTGGTTTGGGACAGGGGAGTACCGGGGAGCTGTTTTTT
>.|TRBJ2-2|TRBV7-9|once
CANIQINTGELFF
TGTGCCAACATTCAAATTAACACCGGGGAGCTGTTTTTT